Below are 18 T cell receptor beta chains sequenced from a single sample in a study of blood T cell repertoires in COVID-19. Repertoires were generated with immunoSEQ multiplex PCR, while TCRdb's copy carries only in-frame clones and drops some. The sample has approximately 250,000 clones, 86% seen once. What was sequenced was peripheral blood. The source is a woman in her sixties or seventies with COVID-19, enrolled during active disease.

Notes on this clone: At the DNA level, this CDR3 is encoded by other sequences in the same sample as well. V and J are TRBV7-2 and TRBJ2-7; D gene uncertain. CDR1 and CDR2 from the germline V gene are SGHTA and FQGNSA. V was clipped by 5 bases and J by 0 bases, with 5 bases between them. CDR3 length equals 12 residues. CDR3: CASSRSSYEQYF. In DNA form, the CDR3 reads TGTGCCAGCAGCCGTAGCTCCTACGAGCAGTACTTC.

The chain couples TRBV29-1 to TRBJ1-1; TRBD1 aligns across 7 bases. CDR1 is SQVTM, CDR2 ANQGSEA, per germline. The junction had 6 bases not matched to a gene; V was cut back by 8 bases and J by 0 bases. The CDR3 has 13 amino acids. DNA of the CDR3: TGCAGCTTGAGGGGGCTGATGAACACTGAAGCTTTCTTT. This encodes CSLRGLMNTEAFF.

The genes are TRBV27 and TRBJ2-2, with D possibly matching TRBD1 (6 bases). V lost 7 bases, J lost 4 bases, and 13 bases lay in between. CDR3 length: 14 amino acids. Germline values: CDR1 MNHEY, CDR2 SMNVEV (reference sequence). CDR3 residues: CASTQGTSTGELFF. The CDR3 DNA sequence: TGTGCCAGCACCCAGGGGACATCCACCGGGGAGCTGTTTTTT.

The count of this clone is one. This chain uses TRBV24-1 with TRBJ2-5, with TRBD2 matching over 9 bases. The V gene end was trimmed by 0 bases and the J gene end by 3 bases; junction bases not matched to a gene: 4. CDR3 length equals 16 residues. Germline V gene lookup returns CDR1 KGHDR and CDR2 SFDVKD. The chain's CDR3 is CATSDLGGGDKETQYF. The CDR3 DNA is TGTGCCACCAGTGATTTGGGCGGGGGGGACAAAGAGACCCAGTACTTC.

The rearrangement uses TRBV21-1 and TRBJ2-7; no check of the table's D call, TRBD1, against the DNA was made. TRBV21-1 corresponds to a pseudogene. This CDR3 spans 15 amino acids. The CDR3 region is CASSKVPPTGHEQYF. CDR3 DNA: TGTGCCAGCAGCAAGGTTCCTCCTACAGGCCACGAGCAGTACTTC.

V gene TRBV5-1 combines with J gene TRBJ1-2, with 10 bases lining up with TRBD1. The CDR3 covers 15 residues. CDR1 and CDR2 (germline): SGHRS, YFSETQ. The V and J ends lost 4 bases and 8 bases, in that order; junction bases with no gene match: 11. This chain's CDR3 is CASSASGTGVEGYTF. The CDR3 bases are TGCGCCAGCAGCGCCTCCGGGACAGGGGTTGAGGGCTACACCTTC.

V is TRBV6-5 and J is TRBJ1-5; the D gene is possibly TRBD1 (5 bases). Germline lookup yields CDR1 MNHEY and CDR2 SVGAGI. V was clipped by 4 bases and J by 6 bases, with 13 bases between them. The CDR3 loop spans 14 amino acids. Written as DNA, the CDR3 is TGTGCCAGCAGTTCGGAGCAGGGAAGTCAGCCCCAGCATTTT. Translating gives CASSSEQGSQPQHF.

The chain has TRBV24-1 and TRBJ1-2; no firm D call. In germline, CDR1 is KGHDR, CDR2 SFDVKD. V was shortened by 4 bases and J by 3 bases, with 5 bases between the two germline ends. The CDR3 has 12 residues. The CDR3 region has the DNA TGTGCCACCAGTGACCGTTACTATGGCTACACCTTC. Its translation: CATSDRYYGYTF.

The V call is TRBV6-6, the J call TRBJ2-3; TRBD1 aligns across 9 bases. CDR1 is MNHNY, CDR2 SVGAGI, per germline (reference sequence). J gave up 0 bases and V 4 bases, and 2 bases lay outside the gene matches. The CDR3 length is 15 residues. The CDR3 DNA reads TGTGCCAGCAGTTTTGGACAGGGGAGCACAGATACGCAGTATTTT. Translating gives CASSFGQGSTDTQYF.

The chain combines TRBV30 with TRBJ2-3, with 14 bases matching TRBD2. The length of the CDR3 is 15 residues. The trim removed 5 bases at V and 3 bases at J, leaving 4 bases unmatched. The germline V gene encodes CDR1 GTSNPN and CDR2 SVGIG (reference sequence). This CDR3 is CAWRLAGGRTDTQYF. The CDR3, as DNA: TGTGCCTGGCGACTAGCGGGGGGGAGGACAGATACGCAGTATTTT.

This chain connects TRBV5-1 to TRBJ1-5, with 7 bases fitting TRBD1. CDR1 SGHRS and CDR2 YFSETQ come from the germline V gene. This CDR3 has 16 amino acids. The trim removed 4 bases at V and 7 bases at J, leaving 14 bases unmatched. CDR3 nucleotide sequence: TGCGCCAGCAGCCTGGAACCCGGGACAGCTGTACAGCCCCAGCATTTT. This translates into CASSLEPGTAVQPQHF.

The chain has TRBV5-1 and TRBJ2-3, with 8 bases that match TRBD1. The CDR3 sequence is 15 residues long. J gave up 4 bases and V 6 bases, and 10 bases lay outside the gene matches. CDR1 and CDR2 (germline): SGHRS, YFSETQ. The CDR3 DNA is TGCGCCAGCATTTCAGACAGGGGACTCTCAGATACGCAGTATTTT. Its protein product is CASISDRGLSDTQYF.

CDR3 nucleotides: TGTGCCAGCTCCCGACAGGGCCTCTACGAGCAGTACTTC. Translated, it gives CASSRQGLYEQYF. This sequence joins TRBV7-2 and TRBJ2-7; 7 bases are shared with TRBD1. Germline assignment: CDR1 SGHTA and CDR2 FQGNSA. The trim removed 8 bases at V and 3 bases at J, leaving 7 bases unmatched. The CDR3 has 13 residues.

This clone was seen only a few times. The chain uses TRBV24-1 and TRBJ1-2, with 9 bases fitting TRBD1. CDR1 and CDR2 from the germline V gene are KGHDR and SFDVKD. This CDR3 contains 14 residues. V lost 3 bases and J lost 11; bases outside the gene matches: 9. This CDR3 reads CATSDRDREAQYTF. CDR3 DNA: TGTGCCACCAGTGATCGGGACAGGGAGGCCCAGTACACCTTC.

The CDR3 DNA follows: TGTGCCAGCAGCCAGACAGGGGGCTTCTATGGCTACACCTTC. It codes for CASSQTGGFYGYTF. The chain employs TRBV5-4 and TRBJ1-2; 10 bases map to TRBD1. CDR1 and CDR2 (germline): SGHNT, YYREEE (reference sequence). This CDR3 is built from 14 residues. V trimming: 4 bases; J trimming: 4 bases; junction bases outside the gene matches: 4. Using reference TRBV5-4 and TRBJ1-2 for the parts outside the CDR3, the full variable domain is ETGVTQSPTHLIKTRGQQVTLRCSSQSGHNTVSWYQQALGQGPQFIFQYYREEENGRGNFPPRFSGLQFPNYSSELNVNALELDDSALYLCASSQTGGFYGYTFGSGTRLTVV.

As DNA, the CDR3 is TGTGCCAGCAGCTACCTAGCGGGGGTTGAAGATACGCAGTATTTT. This sequence encodes CASSYLAGVEDTQYF. The V gene is TRBV7-9, the J gene TRBJ2-3, with 10 bases matching TRBD2. V gave up 4 bases and J gave up 5 bases; unmatched junction bases: 6. The CDR3 is 15 amino acids. Germline CDR1 reads SEHNR; CDR2 reads FQNEAQ (reference sequence).

This clone was observed once. The chain joins TRBV18 to TRBJ1-2; 10 nucleotides agree with TRBD1. This CDR3 contains 16 residues. Trimming took 5 bases from V and 0 from J; bases not matched to a gene: 6. Per germline, CDR1 KGHSH and CDR2 LQKENI. The CDR3: CASSFDRGPANYGYTF. CDR3 DNA sequence: TGTGCCAGCTCATTCGACAGGGGGCCGGCTAACTATGGCTACACCTTC.

The chain employs TRBV18 and TRBJ1-4, with D maybe TRBD1 (6 bases). This CDR3 contains 13 residues. V dropped 1 base and J dropped 12 bases, with 12 bases sitting between them. CDR1 is KGHSH, CDR2 LQKENI, per germline. CDR3 in DNA: TGTGCCAGCTCACCACTACAGGGTACGGAACTGTTTTTT. The encoded protein is CASSPLQGTELFF.